Listed here is a single TCR beta chain. This sample is drawn from a study of blood T cell repertoires in COVID-19. Study context: COVID-19 samples collected from the United States, Italy and Spain covered acute and convalescent phases. Sources were T cells, B-cell-depleted T cells, or PBMCs; the material itself was cDNA or gDNA.

Authors' processing steps: The assay estimated nucleated cells by amplifying reference gene primers. The protocol was immunoSEQ multiplex PCR, while the TCRdb copy is restricted to in-frame clones and leaves out a portion. Clonal size and the V and J genes are those of that table, whereas D and trimming came from the DNA. The top ten hold around 2.3% of the sample, which has 150,000 to 200,000 clones, less than 90% seen once. Germline CDR1 is SGHDT and CDR2 is YYEEEE. The V gene end was trimmed by 7 bases and the J gene end by 4 bases; junction bases not matched to a gene: 7. The CDR3 is 14 residues long.

The chain combines TRBV5-6 with TRBJ2-1, with 8 bases fitting TRBD1. Sequenced input: peripheral blood. This receptor was taken from an older man with active or convalescent COVID-19. The CDR3 nucleotides are TGTGCCAGCGGGGGGACAGGCAGATACAATGAGCAGTTCTTC. Residues: CASGGTGRYNEQFF.